This T cell receptor beta chain stems from a study of blood T cell repertoires in COVID-19. Study-wide background: The samples span acute and convalescent COVID-19 from the United States, Italy and Spain. T cells, B-cell-depleted T cells, or PBMCs provided the cDNA or gDNA that served as material.

J gave up 4 bases and V 2 bases, and 6 bases lay outside the gene matches. There are 16 residues in the CDR3. Germline CDR1 SEHNR, CDR2 FQNEAQ (reference sequence). The authors' processing: Reference gene primers were amplified, and this amplification served to estimate nucleated cell counts. Assay used: immunoSEQ multiplex PCR; TCRdb lists only in-frame clones, some missing. V and J calls and clone size come straight from that table; D and trimming were deduced from the DNA. The table has approximately 360,000 clones, around 89% seen once. The TCR originated in a man aged 40-49 years with acute or convalescent COVID-19. The sample was peripheral blood. V is TRBV7-9 and J is TRBJ2-5; the match to TRBD1 covers 11 bases. CDR3 in amino acids: CASSLSGTGGTETQYF. CDR3 nucleotide sequence: TGTGCCAGCAGCTTATCAGGGACAGGGGGTACAGAGACCCAGTACTTC.